The present T cell receptor (beta chain) was sequenced within a study of regulatory T cells in long-lasting Graves disease. Whole-study context: Prior antithyroid drug treatment in newly diagnosed Graves' patients lasted under 3 months.

According to the study, TCR beta libraries were built with iRepertoire HTBI primers and CDR3-region Arm-PCR. TCRdb redid the calling of the multiplex PCR reads with MiXCR, one entry per CDR3 protein. The repertoire has around 500,000 distinct CDR3 sequences, roughly 16% of them found once; the top ten carry just under 25%. V lost 3 bases and J lost 0, with 10 bases in between. Germline V gene data show CDR1 as SGDLS and CDR2 as YYNGEE. The CDR3 runs 15 residues. This clonotype was counted many times. The time point was: newly diagnosed GD, antithyroid drugs for less than 3 months. RNA from PBMCs was the source of the TCR library. These records were also assigned to another study, of T cells in Graves' hyperthyroidism and ophthalmopathy. As reported in that work: Those with hyperthyroidism were 18 to 65 years old, newly diagnosed, and ill for under 2 months. HTBI primers were the set used in a first-round RT-PCR of the TCR CDR3.

The source is a woman aged 35-65 years with Graves disease. This sequence joins TRBV9 and TRBJ2-1; weak D call: TRBD1 (6 bases). The sequences come from peripheral blood mononuclear cells (PBMCs), collected at new diagnosis, from a patient treated with antithyroid drugs. The CDR3: CASSAGTNSYNEQFF. In DNA, the CDR3 is TGTGCCAGCAGCGCCGGGACAAACTCCTACAATGAGCAGTTCTTC.